These 5 T cell receptor beta chains were sequenced from one sample in a study of blood T cell repertoires in COVID-19. Produced via immunoSEQ multiplex PCR; TCRdb's table is partial and in-frame only. Of 250,000 to 300,000 clones in the sample, about 88% were seen once. Sequenced: peripheral blood. All receptors derive from a woman younger than 45 with COVID-19, enrolled during active disease.

The J gene is TRBJ1-2, the V gene TRBV18, with D perhaps TRBD1 (5 bases). The CDR3 extends over 15 amino acids. Trimming left V 3 bases short and J 0 bases short, with 11 bases between. Germline assignment: CDR1 KGHSH and CDR2 LQKENI. The CDR3 is CASSPNRSSNYGYTF. The DNA for the CDR3 is TGTGCCAGCTCACCCAACAGGAGCTCTAACTATGGCTACACCTTC.

The chain links TRBV30 to TRBJ2-1, with TRBD2 matching 12 bases. Germline V gene data show CDR1 as GTSNPN and CDR2 as SVGIG (reference sequence). Trimming cost V 8 bases and J 8 bases; bases outside gene matches: 16. The CDR3 covers 16 residues. CDR3 in DNA: TGTGCCCATTTAGGAACTAGCGGGAGGATCAGCGATGAGCAGTTCTTC. Protein sequence: CAHLGTSGRISDEQFF.

Worth noting for this clone: Its ends do not fully match the called genes, so a read error is possible. The V gene is TRBV5-1, the J gene TRBJ2-7; 8 bases are shared with TRBD2. This CDR3 is 14 amino acids long. The germline CDR1 and CDR2 sequences are SGHRS and YFSETQ. In nucleotides, the CDR3 is TGCGCCAGCAGCTTAGGTCCGAGTAGCGGGACAACCTCCTTC. Translating it yields CASSLGPSSGTTSF. Together with reference TRBV5-1 and TRBJ2-7, the CDR3 gives the full variable domain: KAGVTQTPRYLIKTRGQQVTLSCSPISGHRSVSWYQQTPGQGLQFLFEYFSETQRNKGNFPGRFSGRQFSNSRSEMNVSTLELGDSALYLCASSLGPSSGTTSFGPGTRLTVT.

J is TRBJ2-7 and V is TRBV4-1, with 8 positions matching TRBD2. CDR3 length: 14 residues. Germline V lookup: CDR1 MGHRA, CDR2 YSYEKL. V gave up 8 bases and J gave up 0 bases; unmatched junction bases: 6. The CDR3, as DNA: TGCGCCAGCCGTCCGGGACTAGACTCCTACGAGCAGTACTTC. This encodes CASRPGLDSYEQYF.

J is TRBJ2-3 and V is TRBV6-4; 9 bases match TRBD2. There are 18 residues in the CDR3. CDR1 is MRHNA, CDR2 SNTAGT, per germline. Germline trimming cut 7 bases from V and 1 base from J; bases unmatched to any gene: 15. This CDR3 is CASTDTGWREGRTDTQYF. In nucleotides, the CDR3 is TGTGCCAGCACCGATACCGGTTGGCGGGAGGGACGCACAGATACGCAGTATTTT.